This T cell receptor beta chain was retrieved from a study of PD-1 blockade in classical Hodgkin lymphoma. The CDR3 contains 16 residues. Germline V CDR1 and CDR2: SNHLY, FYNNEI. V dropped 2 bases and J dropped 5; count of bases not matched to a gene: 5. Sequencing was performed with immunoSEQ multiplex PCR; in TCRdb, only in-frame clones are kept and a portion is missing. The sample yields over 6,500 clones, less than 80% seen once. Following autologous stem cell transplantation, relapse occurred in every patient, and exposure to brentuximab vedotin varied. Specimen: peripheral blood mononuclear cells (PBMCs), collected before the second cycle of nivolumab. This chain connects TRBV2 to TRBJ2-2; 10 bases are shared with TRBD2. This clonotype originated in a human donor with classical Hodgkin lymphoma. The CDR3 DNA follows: TGTGCCAGCAGTGAACGAGCGGGAGGGAGGACCGGGGAGCTGTTTTTT. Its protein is CASSERAGGRTGELFF. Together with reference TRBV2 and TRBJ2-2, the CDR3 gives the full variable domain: EPEVTQTPSHQVTQMGQEVILRCVPISNHLYFYWYRQILGQKVEFLVSFYNNEISEKSEIFDDQFSVERPDGSNFTLKIRSTKLEDSAMYFCASSERAGGRTGELFFGEGSRLTVL.